This T cell receptor beta chain is from a study of T-cell reconstitution after alpha-beta-depleted transplantation in children. Regarding the study as a whole: As was reported, about two months after transplant, alpha-beta T cells came from several hundred expanded graft clones.

For TCRbeta, the library was prepared with unique molecular identifiers. Each CDR3 protein gets one entry after TCRdb re-called the PCR reads with MiXCR. The profile covers roughly 300,000 distinct CDR3 sequences, with roughly 10% appearing a single time and about 25% taken by the ten largest. About this clonotype itself: Its antigen is currently unknown.

This CDR3 region has 13 residues. Germline loops: CDR1 MGHRA, CDR2 YSYEKL. Trimming shortened V by 7 bases and J by 8 bases, and 15 bases separated the two germline ends. The chain joins TRBV4-1 to TRBJ1-3, with unresolved D. Specimen: peripheral blood, collected 180 days after TCRalphabeta/CD19-depleted stem cell transplant. The sequence came from a male patient between 2 and 10 years old who had a stem cell transplant for chronic granulomatous disease, so the T cells may come from the graft donor. The CDR3 reads CASNRPGEDTIYF. The CDR3, as DNA: TGCGCCAGCAACCGGCCCGGAGAAGACACCATATATTTT.